This TCR beta chain emerged from a study of T cell responses to AZD1222 COVID-19 vaccine. Measured with immunoSEQ multiplex PCR; TCRdb has only the in-frame clones, and not every one. The sample lists approximately 150,000 clones, 90% seen once, with about 5.9% in the top ten. The CDR3 runs 16 residues. Germline-derived CDR1 and CDR2 are SGHRS and YFSETQ. V lost 4 bases, J lost 6 bases, and 19 bases lay in between. This chain uses TRBV5-1 with TRBJ2-2; possible D gene TRBD1, 6 bases. This TCR was recovered from an adult who received the AZD1222 COVID-19 vaccine. Sequences were derived from peripheral blood, sampled 28 days after the second AZD1222 dose. The CDR3 sequence: CASSRAGTTDPGELFF. For the CDR3, the DNA is TGCGCCAGCAGCCGAGCCGGGACAACAGACCCCGGGGAGCTGTTTTTT.